The present T cell receptor beta chain was sequenced within a study of shared clonotypes between healthy human individuals. Germline V gene sequence: CDR1 MNHNS, CDR2 SASEGT. The CDR3 totals 14 residues. V gave up 2 bases and J gave up 1 base, with 8 bases separating them. This clone has a single count. Only in-frame clones appear in the TCRdb table, and some are missing; sequencing was by immunoSEQ multiplex PCR. Of around 1.6 million clones in the sample, 95% to 99% were seen once. The source material was naive CD4+ T cells sorted from blood. The sample's subset: CD45RA+ positively selected. The TCR comes from a man in his thirties or forties in good health. The chain has TRBV6-1 and TRBJ1-2; no clear D. CDR3 nucleotides: TGTGCCAGCAGTGAAAGGTTGGGTAACTATGGCTACACCTTC. It is translated as CASSERLGNYGYTF.